This entry describes one T cell receptor (beta chain). The antigen remains unidentified. After removal of 0 bases from V and 5 bases from J, the junction contained 12 bases not matched to a gene. Germline CDR1 reads LGHNA; CDR2 reads YNFKEQ. This CDR3 spans 18 amino acids. The data originate from a study of cytomegalovirus exposure and HLA in healthy donors. Notes on the study in general: A later analysis found that most CMV-associated TCR beta chains appeared HLA-restricted. Likely technical artifact: a cluster of highly shared sequence variants.

PCR employed 60 Vbeta and 13 Jbeta primers. Measured with immunoSEQ multiplex PCR; TCRdb has only the in-frame clones, and not every one. The sample records fewer than 95,000 clones, roughly 70% being singletons. Material: PBMCs. This chain links TRBV4-2 with TRBJ2-5, with TRBD2 identical over 10 bases. This sequence was found in a man aged 40-50 years in good health and CMV-seronegative. The CDR3, as DNA: TGTGCCAGCAGCCAAGATGCGAGCGGGGGGGCCTCAGTGGAGACCCAGTACTTC. Protein sequence: CASSQDASGGASVETQYF.